A single sample gave rise to the 12 T cell receptor beta chains below, sequenced in a study of cytotoxic CD8 clonotypes in ibrutinib-treated CLL. Method: immunoSEQ multiplex PCR; TCRdb's copy keeps in-frame clones and lacks some. Of under 300,000 clones listed, around 76% are singletons. The sequencing here drew on PBMCs, taken at disease progression, from a patient treated with ibrutinib. These TCRs come from a human donor with chronic lymphocytic leukemia.

The chain couples TRBV10-3 to TRBJ2-3, with unresolved D. Per the germline V gene, CDR1 is ENHRY and CDR2 is SYGVKD. V lost 9 bases and J lost 3, with 7 bases in between. The CDR3 loop spans 11 amino acids. The chain's CDR3 is CAMGRTDTQYF. The CDR3 DNA follows: TGTGCCATGGGTCGGACAGATACGCAGTATTTT.

The genes are TRBV15 and TRBJ1-3, with D perhaps matching TRBD1 (5 bases). The V gene lost 1 base and the J gene lost 2 bases, with 6 bases spanning the gap. This CDR3 comprises 14 residues. Germline V gene lookup returns CDR1 LNHNV and CDR2 YYDKDF (reference sequence). DNA for the CDR3: TGTGCCACCAGCAGAGCGGGACCTGGAAACACCATATATTTT. Protein sequence: CATSRAGPGNTIYF.

The chain recombines TRBV9 with TRBJ2-3; TRBD2 matches at 7 bases. The CDR3 spans 14 residues. V gave up 0 bases and J gave up 6 bases; unmatched junction bases: 4. Germline CDR1 is SGDLS and CDR2 is YYNGEE. The CDR3 loop reads CASSVGSGEDTQYF. CDR3 sequence (DNA): TGTGCCAGCAGCGTAGGAAGCGGGGAGGATACGCAGTATTTT.

This clone was picked up a small number of times. The rearrangement uses TRBV14 and TRBJ1-2; 7 nucleotides line up with TRBD1. The CDR3 is 13 residues long. The germline V gene encodes CDR1 SGHDN and CDR2 FVKESK. The junction had 2 bases not matched to a gene; V was cut back by 4 bases and J by 3 bases. In DNA, the CDR3 is TGTGCCAGCAGCCGGGGACAGCACTATGGCTACACCTTC. Translation gives CASSRGQHYGYTF.

This chain links TRBV28 with TRBJ2-3, with TRBD2 matching 7 bases. V dropped 2 bases and J dropped 2; count of bases not matched to a gene: 4. Germline V CDR1 and CDR2: MDHEN, SYDVKM. This CDR3 has 15 amino acids. CDR3 amino acids: CASSLRRDYTDTQYF. The DNA for the CDR3 is TGTGCCAGCAGTTTAAGGCGGGACTACACAGATACGCAGTATTTT.

The chain recombines TRBV11-2 with TRBJ2-7; 14 bases fit TRBD2. The V gene end was trimmed by 4 bases and the J gene end by 3 bases; junction bases not matched to a gene: 8. This CDR3 comprises 17 residues. In germline, CDR1 is SGHAT, CDR2 FQNNGV. The CDR3 spells CASSSGTSGSRGYEQYF. The CDR3 bases are TGTGCCAGCAGCTCCGGGACTAGCGGGAGTCGGGGCTACGAGCAGTACTTC. Full variable domain (outside the CDR3, taken from reference TRBV11-2 and TRBJ2-7): EAGVAQSPRYKIIEKRQSVAFWCNPISGHATLYWYQQILGQGPKLLIQFQNNGVVDDSQLPKDRFSAERLKGVDSTLKIQPAKLEDSAVYLCASSSGTSGSRGYEQYFGPGTRLTVT.

The CDR3 spells CASSTRTGSISQPQHF. In DNA, the CDR3 is TGTGCCAGTAGTACTAGGACAGGGTCGATCAGTCAGCCCCAGCATTTT. V and J are TRBV19 and TRBJ1-5; TRBD1 agrees at 8 bases. Trimming cost V 4 bases and J 6 bases; bases outside gene matches: 11. Germline loops: CDR1 LNHDA, CDR2 SQIVND (reference sequence). This CDR3 is 16 amino acids long.

The rearrangement uses TRBV29-1 and TRBJ1-1; 7 nucleotides line up with TRBD1. The CDR3 extends over 13 amino acids. V lost 5 bases to trimming and J lost 1 base; unmatched junction nucleotides: 4. Germline V lookup: CDR1 SQVTM, CDR2 ANQGSEA. The CDR3: CSVSGTENTEAFF. The CDR3 coding sequence is TGCAGCGTTTCCGGGACAGAGAACACTGAAGCTTTCTTT.

This clone has more than one count but fewer than ten. This rearrangement joins TRBV6-5 to TRBJ1-4; no reliable D call. The CDR3 spans 11 residues. V lost 3 bases and J 7 bases, leaving 3 bases between the germline ends. Germline values: CDR1 MNHEY, CDR2 SVGAGI. CDR3 region: CASSYGEKLFF. CDR3 nucleotide sequence: TGTGCCAGCAGTTATGGTGAAAAACTGTTTTTT.

The chain employs TRBV29-1 and TRBJ2-7; 8 bases match TRBD2. Per germline, CDR1 SQVTM and CDR2 ANQGSEA. The length of the CDR3 is 17 residues. With V trimmed by 0 bases and J by 7 bases, 17 bases remained unmatched. In nucleotides, the CDR3 is TGCAGCGTTGAAGATCTTTACAGCGGGAGACCCTTCGGGGAGCAGTACTTC. It is translated as CSVEDLYSGRPFGEQYF.

The chain joins TRBV2 to TRBJ1-2, with D perhaps matching TRBD1 (5 bases). CDR1 is SNHLY, CDR2 FYNNEI, per germline. V lost 3 bases, J lost 5 bases, and 10 bases lay in between. The CDR3 length is 13 residues. In DNA, the CDR3 is TGTGCCAGCAGTGAGTTCGGGGGTTATGGCTACACCTTC. This gives the protein CASSEFGGYGYTF.

The genes are TRBV7-8 and TRBJ1-5; D call uncertain. V was clipped by 3 bases and J by 0 bases, with 12 bases between them. The CDR3 extends over 16 amino acids. Germline-derived CDR1 and CDR2 are SGHVS and FQNEAQ. This chain's CDR3 is CASSLKTGYSNQPQHF. The CDR3, as DNA: TGTGCCAGCAGCTTGAAGACGGGGTATAGCAATCAGCCCCAGCATTTT.